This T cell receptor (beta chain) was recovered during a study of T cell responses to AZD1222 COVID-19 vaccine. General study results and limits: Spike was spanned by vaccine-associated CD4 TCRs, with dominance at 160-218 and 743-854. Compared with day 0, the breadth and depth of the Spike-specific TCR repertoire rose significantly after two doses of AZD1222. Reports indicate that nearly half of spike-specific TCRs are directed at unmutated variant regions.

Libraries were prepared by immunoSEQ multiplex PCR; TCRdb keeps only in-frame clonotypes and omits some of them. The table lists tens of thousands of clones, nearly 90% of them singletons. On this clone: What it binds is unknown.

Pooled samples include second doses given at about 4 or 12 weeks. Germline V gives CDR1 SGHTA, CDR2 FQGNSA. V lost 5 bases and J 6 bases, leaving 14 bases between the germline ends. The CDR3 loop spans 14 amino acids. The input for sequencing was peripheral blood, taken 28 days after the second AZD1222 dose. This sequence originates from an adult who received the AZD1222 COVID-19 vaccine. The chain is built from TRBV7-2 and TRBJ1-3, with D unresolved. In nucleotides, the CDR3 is TGTGCCAGCAGCCCTAGTTCCGTAGTAAACACCATATATTTT. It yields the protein CASSPSSVVNTIYF.